This T cell receptor beta chain was observed in a study of cytomegalovirus exposure and HLA in healthy donors. The CDR3 sequence is 15 residues long. Per the germline V gene, CDR1 is LNHDA and CDR2 is SQIVND (reference sequence). V was pared by 5 bases and J by 7 bases, with 10 bases of the junction left unmatched. Primers included in the PCR were 60 Vbeta and 13 Jbeta primers. The method was immunoSEQ multiplex PCR; TCRdb's version includes in-frame clones alone and lacks a portion of them. The sample holds approximately 150,000 clones, around four fifths seen once. The chain couples TRBV19 to TRBJ2-7; TRBD2 matches at 11 bases. Material for sequencing was PBMCs. This TCR was sampled from a girl between 10 and 17 years old in good health and CMV-seropositive. Here the CDR3 DNA reads TGTGCCAGTAGTGCCAATAGCGGGGGGGCCGGAGAGCAGTACTTC. Protein: CASSANSGGAGEQYF.